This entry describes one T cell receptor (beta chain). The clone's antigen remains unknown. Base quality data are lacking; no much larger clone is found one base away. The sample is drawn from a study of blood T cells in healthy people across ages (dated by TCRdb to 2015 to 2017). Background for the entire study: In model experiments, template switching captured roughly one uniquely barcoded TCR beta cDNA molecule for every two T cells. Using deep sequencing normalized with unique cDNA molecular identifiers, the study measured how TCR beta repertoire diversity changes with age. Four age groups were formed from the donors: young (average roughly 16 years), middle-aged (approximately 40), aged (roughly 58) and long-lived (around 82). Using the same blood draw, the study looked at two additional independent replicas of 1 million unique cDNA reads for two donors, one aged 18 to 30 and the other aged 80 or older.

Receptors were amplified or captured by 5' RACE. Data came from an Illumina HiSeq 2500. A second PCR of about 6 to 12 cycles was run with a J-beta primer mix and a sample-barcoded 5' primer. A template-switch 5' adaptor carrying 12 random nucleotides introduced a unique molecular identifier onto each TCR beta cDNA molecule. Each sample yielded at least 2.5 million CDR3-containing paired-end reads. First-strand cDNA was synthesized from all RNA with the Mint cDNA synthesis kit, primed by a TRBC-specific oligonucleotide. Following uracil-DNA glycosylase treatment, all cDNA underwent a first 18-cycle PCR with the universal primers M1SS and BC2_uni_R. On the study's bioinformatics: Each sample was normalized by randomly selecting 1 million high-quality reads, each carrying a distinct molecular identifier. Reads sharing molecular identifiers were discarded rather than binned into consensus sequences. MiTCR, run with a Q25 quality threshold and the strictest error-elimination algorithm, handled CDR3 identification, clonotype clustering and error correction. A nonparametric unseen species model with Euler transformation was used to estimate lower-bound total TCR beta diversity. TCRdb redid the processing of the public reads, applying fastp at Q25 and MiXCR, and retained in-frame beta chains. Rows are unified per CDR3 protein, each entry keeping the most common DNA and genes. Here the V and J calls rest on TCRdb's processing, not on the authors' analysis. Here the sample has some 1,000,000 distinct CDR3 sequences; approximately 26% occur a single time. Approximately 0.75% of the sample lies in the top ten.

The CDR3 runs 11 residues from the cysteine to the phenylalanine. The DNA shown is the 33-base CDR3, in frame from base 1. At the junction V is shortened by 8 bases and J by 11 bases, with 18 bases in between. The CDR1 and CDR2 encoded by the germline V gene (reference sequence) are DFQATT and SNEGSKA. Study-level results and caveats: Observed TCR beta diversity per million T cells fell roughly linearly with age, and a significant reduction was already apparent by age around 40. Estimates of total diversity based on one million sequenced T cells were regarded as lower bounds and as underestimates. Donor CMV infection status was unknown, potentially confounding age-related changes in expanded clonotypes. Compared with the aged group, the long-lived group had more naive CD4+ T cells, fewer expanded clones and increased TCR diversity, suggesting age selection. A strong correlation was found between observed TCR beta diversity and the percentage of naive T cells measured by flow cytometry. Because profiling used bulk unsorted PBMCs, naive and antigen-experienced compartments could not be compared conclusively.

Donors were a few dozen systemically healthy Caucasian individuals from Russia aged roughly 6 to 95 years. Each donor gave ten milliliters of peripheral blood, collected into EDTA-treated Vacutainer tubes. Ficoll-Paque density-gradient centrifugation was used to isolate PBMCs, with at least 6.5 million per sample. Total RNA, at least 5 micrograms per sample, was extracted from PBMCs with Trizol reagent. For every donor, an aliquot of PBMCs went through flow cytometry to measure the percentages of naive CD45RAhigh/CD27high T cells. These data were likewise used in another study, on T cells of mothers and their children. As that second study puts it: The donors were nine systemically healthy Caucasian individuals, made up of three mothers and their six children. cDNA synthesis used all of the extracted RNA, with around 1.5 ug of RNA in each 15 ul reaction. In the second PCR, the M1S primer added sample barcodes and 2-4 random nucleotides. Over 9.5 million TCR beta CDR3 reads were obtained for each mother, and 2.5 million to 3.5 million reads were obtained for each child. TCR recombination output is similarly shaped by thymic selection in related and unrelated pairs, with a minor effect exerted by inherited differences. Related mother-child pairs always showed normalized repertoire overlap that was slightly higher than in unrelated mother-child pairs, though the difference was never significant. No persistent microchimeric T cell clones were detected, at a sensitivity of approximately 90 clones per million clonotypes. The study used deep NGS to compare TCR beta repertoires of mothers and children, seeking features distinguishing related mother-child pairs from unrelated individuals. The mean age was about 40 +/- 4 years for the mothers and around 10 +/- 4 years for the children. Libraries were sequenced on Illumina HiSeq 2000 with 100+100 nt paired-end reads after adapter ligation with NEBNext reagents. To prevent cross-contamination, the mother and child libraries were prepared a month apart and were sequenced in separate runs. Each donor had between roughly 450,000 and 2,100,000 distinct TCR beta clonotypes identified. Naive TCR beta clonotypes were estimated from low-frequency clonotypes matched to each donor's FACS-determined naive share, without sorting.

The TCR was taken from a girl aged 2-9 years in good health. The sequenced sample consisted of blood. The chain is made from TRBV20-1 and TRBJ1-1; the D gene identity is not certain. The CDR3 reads CSLASWGRAFF. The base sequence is TGCAGTCTAGCGTCGTGGGGTCGGGCTTTCTTT.